This passage covers 14 T cell receptor beta chains from one sample sequenced in a study of identical twins. TCRdb re-analysed the 5' RACE reads in MiXCR, keeping a single row per CDR3 protein. The data show hundreds of thousands of distinct CDR3 sequences, over 20% seen once. A further study also used this sample, focusing on T cells expressing NK-cell markers.

Sequenced input: PBMCs. These receptors originate from a woman aged 18-29 years in good health.

The chain couples TRBV11-1 to TRBJ2-7, with 10 bases identical to TRBD2. There are 18 residues in the CDR3. The germline CDR1 and CDR2 sequences are SGHAT and FQDESV (reference sequence). V lost 5 bases to trimming and J lost 2 bases; unmatched junction nucleotides: 15. The CDR3 is CASSHASAGGPTAYEQYF. The CDR3 DNA reads as TGTGCCAGCAGCCACGCTTCAGCGGGAGGGCCAACAGCCTACGAGCAGTACTTC.

The V and J genes are TRBV7-2 and TRBJ1-4; D remains ambiguous. Germline CDR1 SGHTA, CDR2 FQGNSA. There are 15 residues in the CDR3. Trimming removed 4 bases at V and 0 bases at J, with 9 bases between. The CDR3 nucleotides are TGTGCCAGCAGCTCATCCCGGACAACTAATGAAAAACTGTTTTTT. Protein: CASSSSRTTNEKLFF.

In DNA, the CDR3 is TGCGCCAGCAGCTTGGATGGCAGGGGGTCCACCTTC. Protein product: CASSLDGRGSTF. V and J are TRBV5-1 and TRBJ1-2, with 7 bases fitting TRBD1. From germline, CDR1 is SGHRS and CDR2 YFSETQ. The CDR3 sequence is 12 residues long. V lost 0 bases and J lost 13; bases outside the gene matches: 6.

This chain's CDR3 is CASSRGTGANYGYTF. The CDR3 nucleotides are TGTGCCAGCAGTCGCGGGACAGGGGCTAACTATGGCTACACCTTC. The rearrangement links TRBV28 to TRBJ1-2; 10 bases line up with TRBD1. With V trimmed by 5 bases and J by 0 bases, 3 bases remained unmatched. Germline CDR1 reads MDHEN; CDR2 reads SYDVKM. The CDR3 runs to 15 residues.

The CDR3 nucleotides read TGTGCCAGCAGCTTTCGCCAGGGGGAATCTGAAGCTTTCTTT. This codes for CASSFRQGESEAFF. V usage is TRBV5-6 and J usage is TRBJ1-1, with TRBD1 identical over 7 bases. This CDR3 is 14 amino acids long. Losses at the gene ends were 2 bases for V and 6 bases for J; bases not matched to a gene: 7. Germline CDR1 and CDR2: SGHDT and YYEEEE.

This sequence joins TRBV6-5 and TRBJ2-7, with 10 bases identical to TRBD2. Germline V lookup: CDR1 MNHEY, CDR2 SVGAGI. After removal of 4 bases from V and 5 bases from J, the junction contained 8 bases not matched to a gene. CDR3 length: 15 residues. The CDR3 coding sequence is TGTGCCAGCAGTTTAAAAGCGGGAGGGCCCCACGAGCAGTACTTC. It yields the protein CASSLKAGGPHEQYF.

The J gene is TRBJ2-2, the V gene TRBV4-3; 7 nucleotides agree with TRBD2. The CDR3 runs 17 residues. Trimming took 0 bases from V and 0 from J; bases not matched to a gene: 4. CDR1 is LGHNA and CDR2 is YSLEER in the germline V gene. In DNA, the CDR3 is TGCGCCAGCAGCCAAGAACCAGCGGGGACGAACACCGGGGAGCTGTTTTTT. This sequence encodes CASSQEPAGTNTGELFF.

This clonotype appeared many times. Written as DNA, the CDR3 is TGCGCCAGCAGCTCAACTAGCGGGAGTATATACAATGAGCAGTTCTTC. Translated: CASSSTSGSIYNEQFF. The chain recombines TRBV5-1 with TRBJ2-1; TRBD2 matches 11 bases. This CDR3 region has 16 residues. Germline CDR1 reads SGHRS; CDR2 reads YFSETQ. V lost 3 bases and J lost 4; bases outside the gene matches: 6.

This clonotype was observed a single time. The J gene is TRBJ2-7, the V gene TRBV11-2, with D maybe TRBD1 (5 bases). Trimming removed 5 bases from V and 9 bases from J, with 20 bases in between. Germline V gene data show CDR1 as SGHAT and CDR2 as FQNNGV. CDR3 length equals 14 residues. CDR3 coding DNA: TGTGCCAGCAGCCCAATGGCAGGGTATGGGTCGCAGTACTTC. This translates into CASSPMAGYGSQYF.

Only a few counts were recorded for this clonotype. The CDR3 is CASSQRSIIHEQYF. CDR3 nucleotides: TGTGCCAGCAGCCAGCGTTCCATCATTCACGAGCAGTACTTC. The chain is built from TRBV3-1 and TRBJ2-7; D remains unclear. The CDR3 contains 14 residues. Trimming shortened V by 3 bases and J by 5 bases, and 14 bases separated the two germline ends. Germline CDR1 and CDR2: LGHDT and YNNKEL (reference sequence).

This clonotype was counted ten times or more. V and J are TRBV12-3 or TRBV12-4 and TRBJ1-3, with 7 bases aligning to TRBD1. With 1 base clipped from V and 11 bases from J, the junction kept 11 bases outside the gene matches. There are 15 residues in the CDR3. The CDR3 region has the DNA TGTGCCAGCAGTTTAGGGACAGGTTATCAGGAGGCCATATATTTT. As protein: CASSLGTGYQEAIYF.

V is TRBV5-6 and J is TRBJ2-5; D is ambiguous. V lost 4 bases and J lost 6, with 7 bases in between. The germline V gene has CDR1 SGHDT and CDR2 YYEEEE. CDR3 size: 11 residues. CDR3 DNA sequence: TGTGCCAGCAGCCTGGATCAGACCCAGTACTTC. Translating gives CASSLDQTQYF.

The chain is built from TRBV7-8 and TRBJ2-1, with D tentatively TRBD1 (7 bases). V lost 1 base and J 10 bases, leaving 20 bases between the germline ends. The CDR3 is made up of 16 amino acids. Germline CDR1 reads SGHVS; CDR2 reads FQNEAQ. The CDR3 protein is CASSLVGGRGGGEQFF. In DNA, the CDR3 is TGTGCCAGCAGCTTAGTAGGGGGCAGGGGAGGAGGCGAGCAGTTCTTC.

The chain recombines TRBV20-1 with TRBJ2-5; 8 nucleotides match TRBD1. The germline CDR1 and CDR2 sequences are DFQATT and SNEGSKA (reference sequence). V trimming: 1 base; J trimming: 2 bases; junction bases outside the gene matches: 0. This CDR3 spans 13 amino acids. CDR3 DNA: TGCAGTGCTAGAGGGGACAGGCAAGAGACCCAGTACTTC. It specifies CSARGDRQETQYF.